Following are 10 T cell receptor beta chains from one sample sequenced in a study of blood T cell repertoires in COVID-19. Some clones are missing from TCRdb's copy, which holds only in-frame ones; the method was immunoSEQ multiplex PCR. The sample holds under 300,000 clones; roughly 80% are singletons and the top ten take around 9.6%. Sequenced: peripheral blood. These receptors were collected from a woman of 80 years or more with acute or convalescent COVID-19.

There are a few counts of this clone. The chain couples TRBV19 to TRBJ1-1; a possible D gene is TRBD1 (5 bases). Germline-derived CDR1 and CDR2 are LNHDA and SQIVND (reference sequence). CDR3 length: 15 amino acids. Between the trimmed V and J ends, which lost 2 bases and 4 bases, there was a span of 14 bases. CDR3 DNA: TGTGCCAGTAGTATACAGGGAAGGGCAGTCACTGAAGCTTTCTTT. It yields the protein CASSIQGRAVTEAFF.

This clone turned up a few times. The V gene is TRBV5-1, the J gene TRBJ1-6; D is perhaps TRBD1 (5 bases). The V gene lost 4 bases and the J gene lost 9 bases, with 17 bases spanning the gap. This CDR3 has 15 residues. Germline V gene data show CDR1 as SGHRS and CDR2 as YFSETQ. CDR3 sequence (DNA): TGCGCCAGCAGCGCTGACAGTGGTCTCATTTCACCCCTCCACTTT. Translated: CASSADSGLISPLHF.

V gene TRBV19 combines with J gene TRBJ2-3, with 8 positions matching TRBD1. Trimming removed 2 bases from V and 1 base from J; junction bases left unmatched: 5. The CDR3 loop spans 16 amino acids. Looked up from germline, CDR1 is LNHDA and CDR2 is SQIVND (reference sequence). CDR3 region: CASSIIQGVGTDTQYF. The DNA of the CDR3 is TGTGCCAGTAGTATAATACAGGGGGTAGGCACAGATACGCAGTATTTT.

This clone was seen a few times. The V call is TRBV21-1, the J call TRBJ2-1; the DNA was not used to check the table's D call, TRBD1. TRBV21-1 is designated a pseudogene. The length of the CDR3 is 18 residues. The CDR3 DNA reads TGTGCCAGCAGCAAGGACAGACTTAACGGGGTTTTCTACAATGAGCAGTTCTTC. This gives the protein CASSKDRLNGVFYNEQFF.

The chain's CDR3 is CASSQVQGARGATNEKLFF. The CDR3, as DNA: TGTGCCAGCAGCCAAGTACAGGGGGCCCGCGGTGCAACTAATGAAAAACTGTTTTTT. The chain is built from TRBV3-1 (or the pseudogene TRBV3-2) and TRBJ1-4; 9 bases match TRBD1. Germline lookup yields CDR1 LGHDT and CDR2 YNNKEL (reference sequence). The CDR3 consists of 19 residues. V shed 1 base, J shed 0 bases, and the junction held 9 bases outside the gene matches.

The rearrangement links TRBV5-1 to TRBJ2-5, with 7 nucleotides matching TRBD1. V was pared by 0 bases and J by 3 bases, with 5 bases of the junction left unmatched. This CDR3 has 15 residues. Germline V gene sequence: CDR1 SGHRS, CDR2 YFSETQ. CDR3 DNA: TGCGCCAGCAGCTTGGGCTCCGGGACAGAAGAGACCCAGTACTTC. Translated: CASSLGSGTEETQYF.

The chain carries TRBV4-1 and TRBJ2-5; D perhaps matches TRBD1 (6 bases). The ends were cut back, 6 bases at V and 0 bases at J, with 11 bases in the middle. There are 14 residues in the CDR3. Germline V gene data show CDR1 as MGHRA and CDR2 as YSYEKL. This chain's CDR3 is CASSPTGNQETQYF. The CDR3 region has the DNA TGCGCCAGCAGTCCTACAGGGAACCAAGAGACCCAGTACTTC.

V usage is TRBV19 and J usage is TRBJ1-2; 11 bases align to TRBD1. The trim removed 6 bases at V and 6 bases at J, leaving 6 bases unmatched. Germline V gene sequence: CDR1 LNHDA, CDR2 SQIVND (reference sequence). The CDR3 totals 14 residues. As DNA, the CDR3 is TGTGCCAGTAGGCACCTGGGACAGGGGGATGGCTACACCTTC. Amino acids: CASRHLGQGDGYTF.

V and J are TRBV5-1 and TRBJ1-2, with 7 positions matching TRBD1. The CDR3 is 13 amino acids. Germline CDR1 SGHRS, CDR2 YFSETQ. J was trimmed by 3 bases and V by 6 bases; bases with no gene match: 5. The CDR3 coding sequence is TGCGCCAGCACCTATGACAGGGACTATGGCTACACCTTC. Its translation is CASTYDRDYGYTF. Drawing the rest from reference TRBV5-1 and TRBJ1-2, the complete variable domain is KAGVTQTPRYLIKTRGQQVTLSCSPISGHRSVSWYQQTPGQGLQFLFEYFSETQRNKGNFPGRFSGRQFSNSRSEMNVSTLELGDSALYLCASTYDRDYGYTFGSGTRLTVV.

Concerning this clone itself: This same CDR3 is encoded by further DNA sequences in the sample. The gene calls are TRBV9 and TRBJ2-7; 7 bases fit TRBD1. The CDR3 sequence is 14 residues long. The germline V gene encodes CDR1 SGDLS and CDR2 YYNGEE. Trimming removed 0 bases from V and 3 bases from J; junction bases left unmatched: 3. The CDR3: CASSVGDRDYEQYF. CDR3 nucleotides: TGTGCCAGCAGCGTAGGAGACAGGGACTACGAGCAGTACTTC.